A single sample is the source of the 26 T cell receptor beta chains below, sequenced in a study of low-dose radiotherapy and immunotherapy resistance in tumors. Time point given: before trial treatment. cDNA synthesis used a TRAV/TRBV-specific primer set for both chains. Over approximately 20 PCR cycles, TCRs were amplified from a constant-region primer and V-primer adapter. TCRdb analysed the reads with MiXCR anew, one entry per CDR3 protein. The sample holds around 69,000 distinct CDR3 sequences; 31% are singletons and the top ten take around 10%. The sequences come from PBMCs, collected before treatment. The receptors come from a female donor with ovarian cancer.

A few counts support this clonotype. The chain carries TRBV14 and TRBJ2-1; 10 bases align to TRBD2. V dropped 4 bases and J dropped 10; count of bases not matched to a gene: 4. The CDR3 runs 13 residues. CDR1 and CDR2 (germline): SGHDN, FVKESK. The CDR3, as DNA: TGTGCCAGCAGCCGGGTACTAGCGGGGGAGCAGTTCTTC. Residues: CASSRVLAGEQFF.

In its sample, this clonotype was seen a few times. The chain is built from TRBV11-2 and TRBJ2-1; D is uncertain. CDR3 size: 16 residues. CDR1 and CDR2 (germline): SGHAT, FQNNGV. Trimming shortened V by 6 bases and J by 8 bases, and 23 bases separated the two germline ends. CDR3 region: CASSLSSGGTTYEQFF. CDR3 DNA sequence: TGTGCCAGCAGTTTAAGCTCTGGCGGTACCACCTATGAGCAGTTCTTC.

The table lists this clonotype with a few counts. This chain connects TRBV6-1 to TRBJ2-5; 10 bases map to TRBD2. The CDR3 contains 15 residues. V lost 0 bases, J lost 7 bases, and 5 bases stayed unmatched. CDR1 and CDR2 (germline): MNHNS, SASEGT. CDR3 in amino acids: CASSEAWTSGLTQYF. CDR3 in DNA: TGTGCCAGCAGTGAAGCGTGGACTAGCGGCCTGACCCAGTACTTC.

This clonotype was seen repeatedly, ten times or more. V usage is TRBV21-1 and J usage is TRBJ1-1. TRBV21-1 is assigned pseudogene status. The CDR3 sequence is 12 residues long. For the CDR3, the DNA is TGTGCCAGCAGCAAAGTAGGCACCTTAGCTTTCTTT. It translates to CASSKVGTLAFF.

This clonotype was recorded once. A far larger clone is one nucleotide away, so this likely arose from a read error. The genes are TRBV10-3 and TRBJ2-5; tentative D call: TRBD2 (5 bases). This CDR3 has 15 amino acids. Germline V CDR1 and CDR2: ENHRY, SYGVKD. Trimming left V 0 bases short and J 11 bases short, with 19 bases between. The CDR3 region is CAISESLGNRNEQYF. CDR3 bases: TGTGCCATCAGTGAGTCTCTCGGGAACCGCAATGAGCAGTACTTC.

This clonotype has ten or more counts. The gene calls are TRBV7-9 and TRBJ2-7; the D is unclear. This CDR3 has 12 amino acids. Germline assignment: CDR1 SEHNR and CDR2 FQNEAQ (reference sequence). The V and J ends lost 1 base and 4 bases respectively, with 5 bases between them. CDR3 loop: CASSLGVYEQYF. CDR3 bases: TGTGCCAGCAGCTTAGGGGTTTACGAGCAGTACTTC.

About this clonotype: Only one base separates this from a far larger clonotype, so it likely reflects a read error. The CDR3 is CASSLDLGLQARYEQFF. The CDR3 DNA sequence: TGTGCCAGCAGCTTAGATTTGGGACTACAGGCCCGGTACGAGCAGTTCTTC. J is TRBJ2-1 and V is TRBV11-3, with 7 bases that match TRBD2. Trimming cost V 0 bases and J 10 bases; bases outside gene matches: 15. This CDR3 is 17 amino acids long. In germline, CDR1 is SGHNT, CDR2 YENEEA.

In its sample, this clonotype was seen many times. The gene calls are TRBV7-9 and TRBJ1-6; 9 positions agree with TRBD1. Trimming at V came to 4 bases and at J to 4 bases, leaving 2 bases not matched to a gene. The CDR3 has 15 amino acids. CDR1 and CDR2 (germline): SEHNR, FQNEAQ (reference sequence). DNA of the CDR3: TGTGCCAGCAGCTGGGGACAGGGATATAATTCACCCCTCCACTTT. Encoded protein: CASSWGQGYNSPLHF.

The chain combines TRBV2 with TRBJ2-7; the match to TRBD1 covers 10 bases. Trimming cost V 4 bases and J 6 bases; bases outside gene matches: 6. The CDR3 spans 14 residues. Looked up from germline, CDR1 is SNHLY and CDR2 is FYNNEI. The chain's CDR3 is CASSGSRTGGEQYF. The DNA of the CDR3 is TGTGCCAGCAGTGGCAGCCGGACAGGGGGCGAGCAGTACTTC.

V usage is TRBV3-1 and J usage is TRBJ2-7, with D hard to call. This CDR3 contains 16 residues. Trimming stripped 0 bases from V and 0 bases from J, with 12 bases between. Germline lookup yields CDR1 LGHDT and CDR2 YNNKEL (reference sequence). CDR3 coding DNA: TGTGCCAGCAGCCAAGATAATGGGTTGAGCTCCTACGAGCAGTACTTC. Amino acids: CASSQDNGLSSYEQYF.

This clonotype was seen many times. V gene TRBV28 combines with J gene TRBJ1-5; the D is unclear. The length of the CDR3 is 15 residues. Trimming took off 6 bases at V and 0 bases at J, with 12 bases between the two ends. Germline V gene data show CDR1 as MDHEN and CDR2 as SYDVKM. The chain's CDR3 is CASSPFTNSNQPQHF. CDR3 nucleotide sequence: TGTGCCAGCAGCCCTTTCACAAATAGCAATCAGCCCCAGCATTTT. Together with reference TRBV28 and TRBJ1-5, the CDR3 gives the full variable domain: DVKVTQSSRYLVKRTGEKVFLECVQDMDHENMFWYRQDPGLGLRLIYFSYDVKMKEKGDIPEGYSVSREKKERFSLILESASTNQTSMYLCASSPFTNSNQPQHFGDGTRLSIL.

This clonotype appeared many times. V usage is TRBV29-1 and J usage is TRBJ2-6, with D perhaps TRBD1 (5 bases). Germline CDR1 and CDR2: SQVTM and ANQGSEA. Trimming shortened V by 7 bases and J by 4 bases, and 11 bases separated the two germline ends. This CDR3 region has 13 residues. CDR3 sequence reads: CSAQGPGANVLTF. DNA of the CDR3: TGCAGCGCTCAGGGTCCAGGGGCCAACGTCCTGACTTTC. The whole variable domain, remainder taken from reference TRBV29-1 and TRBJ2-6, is SAVISQKPSRDICQRGTSLTIQCQVDSQVTMMFWYRQQPGQSLTLIATANQGSEATYESGFVIDKFPISRPNLTFSTLTVSNMSPEDSSIYLCSAQGPGANVLTFGAGSRLTVL.

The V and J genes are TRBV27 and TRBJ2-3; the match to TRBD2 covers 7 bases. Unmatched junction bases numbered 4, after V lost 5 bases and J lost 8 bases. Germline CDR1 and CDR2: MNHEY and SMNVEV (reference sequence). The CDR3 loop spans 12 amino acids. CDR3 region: CASSAQRGTQYF. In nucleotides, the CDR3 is TGTGCCAGCAGTGCCCAGCGGGGTACGCAGTATTTT.

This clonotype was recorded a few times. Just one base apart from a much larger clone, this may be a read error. As DNA, the CDR3 is TGCAGTGCTAGATTTCAGGGGGCTACAGATACGCATTATTTT. Its protein is CSARFQGATDTHYF. The rearrangement uses TRBV20-1 and TRBJ2-3, with TRBD1 matching over 8 bases. Germline V CDR1 and CDR2: DFQATT, SNEGSKA (reference sequence). The CDR3 contains 14 residues.

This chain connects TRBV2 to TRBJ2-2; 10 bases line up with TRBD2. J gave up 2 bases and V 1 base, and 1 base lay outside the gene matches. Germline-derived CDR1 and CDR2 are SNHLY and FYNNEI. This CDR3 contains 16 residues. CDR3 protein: CASSEGTSGNTGELFF. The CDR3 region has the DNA TGTGCCAGCAGTGAAGGGACTAGCGGAAACACCGGGGAGCTGTTTTTT.

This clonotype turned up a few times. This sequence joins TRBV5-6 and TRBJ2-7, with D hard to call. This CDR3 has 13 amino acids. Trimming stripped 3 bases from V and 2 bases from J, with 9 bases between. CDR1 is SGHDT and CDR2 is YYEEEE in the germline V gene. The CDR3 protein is CASSYGPTYEQYF. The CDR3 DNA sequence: TGTGCCAGCAGCTACGGACCAACCTACGAGCAGTACTTC.

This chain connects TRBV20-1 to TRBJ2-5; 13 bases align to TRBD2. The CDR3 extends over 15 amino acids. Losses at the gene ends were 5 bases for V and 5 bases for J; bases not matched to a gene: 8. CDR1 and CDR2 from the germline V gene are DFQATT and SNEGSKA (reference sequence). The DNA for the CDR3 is TGCAGTGCTGCTGGACTAGCGGGAGAATCGGAGACCCAGTACTTC. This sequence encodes CSAAGLAGESETQYF.

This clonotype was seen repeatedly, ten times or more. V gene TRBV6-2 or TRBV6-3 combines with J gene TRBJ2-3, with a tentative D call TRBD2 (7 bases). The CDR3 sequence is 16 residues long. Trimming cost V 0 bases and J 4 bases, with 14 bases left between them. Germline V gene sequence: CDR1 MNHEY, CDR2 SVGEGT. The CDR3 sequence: CASSYSRGRYPDTQYF. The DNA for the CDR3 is TGTGCCAGCAGTTACTCGCGGGGGCGTTATCCAGATACGCAGTATTTT.

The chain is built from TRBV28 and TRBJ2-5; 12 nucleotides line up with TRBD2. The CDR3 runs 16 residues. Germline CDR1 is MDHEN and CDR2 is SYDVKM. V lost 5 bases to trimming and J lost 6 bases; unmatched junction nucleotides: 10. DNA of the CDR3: TGTGCCAGCAGTCAAAGACTAGCGGGAGAGGTAAAGACCCAGTACTTC. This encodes CASSQRLAGEVKTQYF.

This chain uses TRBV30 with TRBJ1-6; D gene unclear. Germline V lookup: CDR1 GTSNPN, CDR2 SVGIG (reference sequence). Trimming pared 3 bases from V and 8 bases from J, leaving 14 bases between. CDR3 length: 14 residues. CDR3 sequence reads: CAWRSWTTYSPLHF. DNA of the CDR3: TGTGCCTGGAGGTCCTGGACCACGTATTCACCCCTCCACTTT.

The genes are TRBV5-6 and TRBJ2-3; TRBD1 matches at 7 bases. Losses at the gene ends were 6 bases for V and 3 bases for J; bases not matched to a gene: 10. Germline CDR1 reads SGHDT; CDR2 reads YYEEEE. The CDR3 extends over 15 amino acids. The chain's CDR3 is CASTETGRSTDTQYF. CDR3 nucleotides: TGTGCCAGCACCGAGACAGGGCGATCTACAGATACGCAGTATTTT.

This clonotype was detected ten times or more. The chain's CDR3 is CAHNVAGPYNEQFF. The CDR3 DNA follows: TGTGCCCATAACGTTGCGGGGCCCTACAATGAGCAGTTCTTC. This chain links TRBV6-2 or TRBV6-3 with TRBJ2-1, with TRBD2 as a possible D gene (6 bases). The CDR3 consists of 14 residues. Germline CDR1 and CDR2: MNHEY and SVGEGT. Trimming took off 11 bases at V and 2 bases at J, with 16 bases between the two ends.

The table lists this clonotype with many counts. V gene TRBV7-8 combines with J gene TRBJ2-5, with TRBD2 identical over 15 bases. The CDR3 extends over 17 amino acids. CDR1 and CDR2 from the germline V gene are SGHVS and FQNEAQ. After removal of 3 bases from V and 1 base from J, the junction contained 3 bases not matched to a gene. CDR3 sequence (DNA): TGTGCCAGCAGCTTTGGACTAGCGGGAGGGGGCCAAGAGACCCAGTACTTC. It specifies CASSFGLAGGGQETQYF.

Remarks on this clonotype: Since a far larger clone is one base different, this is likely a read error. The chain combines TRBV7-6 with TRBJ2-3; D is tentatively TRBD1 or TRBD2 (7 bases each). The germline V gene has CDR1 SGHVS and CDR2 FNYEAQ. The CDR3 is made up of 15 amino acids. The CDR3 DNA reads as TGTGCCATCAGCCCTCAGGGGGGGGGCACAGATACGCAGTATTTT. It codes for CAISPQGGGTDTQYF.

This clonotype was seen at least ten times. The CDR3 coding sequence is TGTGCCAGCAGCCAAGGGGGGGGTATCGGCTATGGCTACACCTTC. This sequence encodes CASSQGGGIGYGYTF. The chain couples TRBV3-1 to TRBJ1-2; D might be TRBD1 (5 bases). Germline CDR1 is LGHDT and CDR2 is YNNKEL (reference sequence). This CDR3 is built from 15 residues. Trimming cost V 1 base and J 4 bases, with 13 bases left between them.

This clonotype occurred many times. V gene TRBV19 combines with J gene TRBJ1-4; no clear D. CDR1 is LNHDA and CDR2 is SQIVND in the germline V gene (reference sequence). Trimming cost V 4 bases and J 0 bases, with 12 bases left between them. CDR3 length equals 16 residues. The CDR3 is CASSRPRRPTNEKLFF. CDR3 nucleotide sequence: TGTGCCAGTAGTAGGCCACGGCGCCCAACTAATGAAAAACTGTTTTTT.